This T cell receptor (beta chain) comes out of a study of a mutant IDH1 vaccine in newly diagnosed glioma. The overall study: Vaccinations were initiated 4-6 weeks following radiotherapy alone, or were given together with temozolomide cycles. Patients' prior therapy spanned radiotherapy, temozolomide, or both; most underwent both.

Broader study findings: Researchers report vaccine-induced immune responses in roughly 94% of patients.

The time point is: week 23, last vaccination. The vaccine gave 300 ug of a 20-mer mutant IDH1 peptide subcutaneously per dose. Method: immunoSEQ multiplex PCR; TCRdb's copy keeps in-frame clones and lacks some. Of roughly 43,000 clones listed, 84% were seen once; the top ten hold 2% to 2.5%. Of note for this clone: Its matching antigen is unknown.

The clonotype comes from a young woman with glioma. Some clones in this sample may be carry-over from other donors' samples. Sequencing was performed on PBMCs, taken from a glioma patient whose treatment included an IDH1 peptide vaccine.

CDR3 in amino acids: CSVDSTGHYGYTF. The CDR3 nucleotides read TGCAGCGTTGACTCGACAGGGCACTATGGCTACACCTTC. The chain joins TRBV29-1 to TRBJ1-2; 7 bases agree with TRBD1. From germline, CDR1 is SQVTM and CDR2 ANQGSEA. The CDR3 sequence is 13 residues long. Losses at the gene ends were 3 bases for V and 3 bases for J; bases not matched to a gene: 4.